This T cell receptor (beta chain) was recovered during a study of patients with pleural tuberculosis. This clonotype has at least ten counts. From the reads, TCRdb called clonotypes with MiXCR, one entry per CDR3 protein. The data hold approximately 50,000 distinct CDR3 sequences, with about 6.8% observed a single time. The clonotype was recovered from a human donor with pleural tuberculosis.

As DNA, the CDR3 is TGCAGTGCTAGTAAGGAGGGGGGAACTGAAGCTTTCTTT. It translates to CSASKEGGTEAFF. This chain joins TRBV20-1 and TRBJ1-1; D is possibly TRBD1 (6 bases). CDR1 and CDR2 (germline): DFQATT, SNEGSKA (reference sequence). The ends were cut back, 3 bases at V and 5 bases at J, with 13 bases in the middle. The CDR3 contains 13 residues.